This T cell receptor (beta chain) was captured in a study of blood T cell repertoires in COVID-19. Study processing details: The assay estimated nucleated cells by amplifying reference gene primers. The table came from immunoSEQ multiplex PCR; TCRdb's copy has only in-frame clones and leaves some out. The DNA was the basis for D and trimming; V, J and clone size are from that table. The data contain some 87,000 clones, about 81% of them singletons. The source material was peripheral blood. The receptor comes from a human donor in a cohort sampled during active COVID-19.

This CDR3 reads CASSPAQGGYYGYTF. The CDR3 DNA reads as TGTGCCAGCAGCCCCGCTCAGGGGGGTTACTATGGCTACACCTTC. The chain joins TRBV9 to TRBJ1-2, with 7 bases lining up with TRBD1. The CDR3 has 15 residues. The ends lost 4 bases at V and 3 bases at J; junction bases unmatched: 9. From germline, CDR1 is SGDLS and CDR2 YYNGEE. Full variable domain (missing parts from reference TRBV9 and TRBJ1-2): DSGVTQTPKHLITATGQRVTLRCSPRSGDLSVYWYQQSLDQGLQFLIQYYNGEERAKGNILERFSAQQFPDLHSELNLSSLELGDSALYFCASSPAQGGYYGYTFGSGTRLTVV.